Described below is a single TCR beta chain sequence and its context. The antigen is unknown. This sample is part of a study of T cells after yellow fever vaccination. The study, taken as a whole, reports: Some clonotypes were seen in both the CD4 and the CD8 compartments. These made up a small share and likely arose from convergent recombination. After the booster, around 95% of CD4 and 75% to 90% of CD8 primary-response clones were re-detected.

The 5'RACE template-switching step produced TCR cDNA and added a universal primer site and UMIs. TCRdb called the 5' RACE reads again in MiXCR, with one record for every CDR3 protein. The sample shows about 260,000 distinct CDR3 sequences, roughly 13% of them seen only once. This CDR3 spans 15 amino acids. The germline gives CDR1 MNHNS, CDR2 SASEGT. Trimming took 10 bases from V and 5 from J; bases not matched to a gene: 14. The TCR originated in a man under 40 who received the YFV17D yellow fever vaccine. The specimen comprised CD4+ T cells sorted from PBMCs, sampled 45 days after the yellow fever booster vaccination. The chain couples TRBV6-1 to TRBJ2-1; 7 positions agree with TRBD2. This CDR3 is CATVPSGTRDNEQFF. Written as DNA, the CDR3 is TGTGCCACCGTTCCTAGCGGTACAAGGGACAATGAGCAGTTCTTC.